This T cell receptor (beta chain) was sequenced in a study of radiation and T cells in renal cell carcinoma (dated by TCRdb to about 2020). Regarding the study in general: Samples were obtained from a clinical trial, in which 15 Gy stereotactic body radiation therapy was delivered to primary renal cell carcinomas and nephrectomy was performed 4 weeks later. A total of some 51 samples underwent TCR beta sequencing, made up of roughly 26 tumors and about 27 peripheral blood samples. In the 55 or so samples combined, 4 million to 5 million unique CDR3 nucleotide sequences were found, encoding approximately 2,900,000 unique CDR3 amino acid sequences. What the study reported, not specific to this receptor: Tracking of blood repertoire dynamics stopped at approximately four weeks after treatment, with no follow-up past that point. In blood, the top tumor clonotypes increased between baseline and 2 weeks post-radiation and then shrank by 4 weeks, which suggests that tumor-resident clones expanded only transiently. Because no pretreatment tumor biopsies were available, whether clonotypes were present in the tumor at baseline could not be determined. Effects of radiation dose or scheduling on the TCR repertoire could not be addressed with the single-armed trial design.

The immunoSEQ kit was used, according to the manufacturer's recommendations, to generate TCR beta libraries from genomic DNA. To prepare the libraries, a first multiplex PCR with proprietary primers was run, followed by a second PCR that added unique barcodes, and a bead cleanup was done after each round. Each sample batch included a kit-provided positive control reaction and a negative control reaction. The final libraries were assessed on an Agilent 4200 TapeStation D1000 ScreenTape, pooled by volume, and quantified by qPCR. Sequencing was performed on an Illumina NextSeq500 with a MidOutput 150-cycle cartridge, and 156 Read1 and 15 Index1 cycles were run with kit custom primers. The pooled library was loaded at roughly 0.93 pM, with a roughly 20% PhiX control spiked in. The source study handled its data this way. Vendor-processed data were analyzed in R, with a clonotype defined as all T cells sharing the same CDR3 nucleotide sequence. For clone abundance analyses, frequencies were normalized to the 10,000 most abundant clones in each sample. Before analysis, public T cell clones were removed, and these numbered fewer than six per sample on average. A difference in abundance of at least 32-fold between compartments was used to define tumor-enriched and baseline blood-enriched clonotypes. A beta-binomial differential abundance model was applied to find clonotypes that expanded or contracted between blood time points. Similarity between tumor and blood repertoires was quantified using the Baroni-Urbani and Buser coefficient, and groups were compared with two-tailed Wilcoxon tests in R. TCRdb re-hosts the immuneACCESS table, in-frame sequences only. Its copies lack some clones; in the studies checked, an unresolved V gene accounts for under half of them, and the cause for the rest is not known. V and J calls and clone size are given by that table; D and trimming were obtained from the DNA. The sample records 150,000 or so clones, about 88% of which are singletons. The ten top clones hold 12% of the sample.

Clipping removes 8 bases from V and 3 bases from J, with 3 as the unmatched junction base count. As encoded in the germline V gene, CDR1 is MNHNS while CDR2 is SASEGT. CDR3 length: 13 amino acids, cysteine to phenylalanine. Only the CDR3 DNA is retained, 39 bases long and in frame from the first base. The time point label, read with the paper, signifies: baseline pretreatment blood. The intended sense of this specimen's treatment or condition label: 15 Gy SBRT to primary tumor, nephrectomy 4 weeks later. To follow tumor-enriched clonotypes, peripheral blood was collected serially from radiation-treated patients at baseline and again at 2 weeks and 4 weeks after SBRT. Every patient had renal cell carcinoma of clear cell pathology. The QIAamp DNA Blood Mini Kit (Qiagen) was used to prepare genomic DNA for TCR sequencing. Only samples passing all quality control checks were included in the analyses. Concerning this clone: The clone's antigen remains unknown. Base quality data are lacking; no much larger clone is found one base away. Additional DNA sequences in this sample encode the identical CDR3.

The input for sequencing was blood, taken from a patient whose treatment included radiotherapy and nephrectomy. The rearranged chain carries TRBV6-1 and TRBJ1-2; TRBD1 agrees with 10 junctional bases. The source is a woman between 45 and 65 years old with renal cell carcinoma. For the CDR3, the sequence is CASRGQGYYGYTF. The base sequence is TGTGCCAGCCGGGGACAGGGGTACTATGGCTACACCTTC.